The rows below give T cell receptor beta chains drawn from one sample of a study. TCRdb recomputed calls from the 5' RACE reads with MiXCR, one row per CDR3 protein. The sample has roughly 7,800 distinct CDR3 sequences, about 16% seen once. Sequences were obtained from memory CD4+ T cells sorted from blood. The receptors were sampled from a female donor with breast cancer. Both conserved end residues are part of each CDR3. D genes are given only for firm matches. Size is stated for part of the rows, as once, few or many counts, or as a class when the clone is expanded.

D	J	V	size	length	DNA	CDR3
NA	TRBJ2-6	TRBV12-3/TRBV12-4	medium-sized	12	TGTGCCAGCAAAGTTGGGGCCAACGTCCTGACTTTC	CASKVGANVLTF
NA	TRBJ2-3	TRBV27	NA	13	TGTGCCAGCAGCCCCCTTAATACAGATACGCAGTATTTT	CASSPLNTDTQYF
NA	TRBJ1-1	TRBV5-5	medium-sized	11	TGTGCCAGCAGCATTAACACTGAAGCTTTCTTT	CASSINTEAFF
NA	TRBJ2-5	TRBV12-3/TRBV12-4	few	13	TGTGCCAGCAGTTTAGGTAGATGGGAGACCCAGTACTTC	CASSLGRWETQYF
NA	TRBJ1-1	TRBV29-1	NA	13	TGCGGCGCGATTAGAGAATTGAACACTGAAGCTCTCTTT	CGAIRELNTEALF
NA	TRBJ2-7	TRBV5-1	NA	12	TGCGCCGGCATCCGGGGCGCCTACGAGCAGTGCTTC	CAGIRGAYEQCF
TRBD2	TRBJ2-1	TRBV28	medium-sized	17	TGTGCCAGCAGTTTACCCTCCGGGACTAGCAGCCCCAATGAGCAGTTCTTC	CASSLPSGTSSPNEQFF
NA	TRBJ1-1	TRBV19	many	16	TGTGCCAGTAGTATGAGGCTCATGAACACTGAGGATGAAGCTTTCTTT	CASSMRLMNTEDEAFF
NA	TRBJ2-1	TRBV4-3	few	14	TGCGCCAGCAGCCAGGAGGGACTGCACAATGAGCAGTTCTTC	CASSQEGLHNEQFF
TRBD2	TRBJ2-3	TRBV20-1	many	14	TGCAGTGCTCTAGCGGGAGGTCGCACAGATACGCAGTATTTT	CSALAGGRTDTQYF
NA	TRBJ1-3	TRBV7-9	medium-sized	15	TGTGCCAGCAGTTCAGGAACCTGGTCCGGAAACACCATATATTTT	CASSSGTWSGNTIYF